This T cell receptor beta chain was sequenced during a study of identical twins listed by TCRdb under 2016. Regarding the research as a whole: To test whether fetal clonotypes persist, the study used deep sequencing on TCR alpha and beta repertoires from monozygotic twins, unrelated adults of various ages, and cord blood. To rule out contamination, replicate twin experiments were performed at different times with different library preparation protocols.

The receptor library was made with 5' RACE. The run used an Illumina HiSeq 2000. A universal primer binding site was introduced by template switching, and a unique molecular identifier was present in the final cDNA, enabling accurate counting of TCR cDNA molecules. Specific primers in the conserved constant-segment region were used to synthesize first-strand cDNA for the TCR alpha and beta chains. To control for contamination, every cDNA library carried two barcodes: a SMART-Mk sample barcode plus Illumina barcodes. Two successive PCR steps introduced TruSeq adapter sequences along with Illumina sample barcodes. Sequencing of the TCR alpha and beta cDNA libraries was done on the Illumina HiSeq platform using custom primers. The study's own analysis went as follows. Unique molecular identifiers were extracted from raw reads with MiGEC, and CDR3 positions were determined with MiXCR. Recombination models were inferred per individual with the repgenHMM and IGoR tools using an EM algorithm. The tcR package in R was used for shared clonotype analysis, with sharing normalized by the product of cloneset sizes. Out-of-frame nonproductive sequences were analyzed to study raw recombination free of thymic and clonal selection effects. In TCRdb, the public reads were trimmed at Q25 with fastp and aligned with MiXCR, with productive beta chains retained. Identical CDR3 proteins give one entry, which carries the most common genes and DNA. The V and J calls here are based on TCRdb, not the publication. Recorded for this sample are 470,000 or so distinct CDR3 sequences; 24% of them occurred a single time. Around 3% of the sample is in the top ten clones.

Study-level results and caveats: Fewer insertions were carried by abundant cord blood beta clonotypes; a weaker similar trend was observed in young adult naive repertoires, while no such trend was observed in memory repertoires. Because the same donors could not be followed over many years, the conclusions depended on cross-sectional statistical analysis. Out-of-frame TCR alpha sharing in monozygotic twins was systematically underestimated by recombination models, whereas sharing between unrelated individuals was in agreement with the recombination models. Invariant T cells such as MAIT and iNKT could partly confound zero-insertion analyses, though diverse VJ usage argued against this for most clonotypes. Compared with coincidental sharing between unrelated individuals, an excess of low generation-probability sequences was observed among out-of-frame TCR alpha sequences shared between twins. The excess sharing between twins in beta out-of-frame sequences was weaker because fewer shared sequences reduced the signal-to-noise ratio.

The germline V gene yields SGDLS for CDR1 and YYNGEE for CDR2. V lost 4 bases and J lost 11 bases; the stretch between them is 18 bases long. The CDR3, from cysteine to phenylalanine, totals 13 residues. Just CDR3 DNA is preserved here, 39 bases in frame from base 1. Every donor in the study was a healthy Caucasian. The twin cohort consisted of three pairs of female monozygotic twins, all aged about 18 to 29 years. CD4+ and CD8+ T cell populations were isolated with positive isolation kits from Invitrogen. On this clonotype: Its target antigen remains unknown. The record has no base qualities; no much larger clone is one base away.

These data were also filed under a second study, of T cells expressing NK-cell markers. Per that second paper: TCR beta-chain repertoires were profiled in sorted CD3+CD56+NKG2C+, CD3+CD56+NKG2C- and CD3+CD56-NKG2C+ T-cell subsets from several donors. Of the eight sequenced donors, seven were found to be HCMV-seropositive and one was found to be HCMV-seronegative. To restrict sorting to alphabetaTCR-expressing T cells, an anti-gammadeltaTCR antibody was added in several experiments. For roughly six donors, the dominant CD3+CD56+NKG2C+ clonotypes were among the top 10 CD8+ clonotypes and accounted for roughly 1.0-8% of CD8+ T cells. Those dominant clonotypes were again the most abundant among CD3+CD56-NKG2C+ cells in a few donors, at roughly 25-60.1%. Whether the expanded NKG2C-expressing T cell clones were specific for HCMV antigens was left unclear. The study sequenced eight donors, all healthy volunteers chosen at random: three men and five women. HCMV serostatus was determined by detecting HCMV-specific IgG in serum with a commercial ELISA kit. MIGEC handled demultiplexing of the reads and grouping by UMI, while MiTCR was used to assemble and quantify clonotypes. Only TCR cDNA sequences supported by at least two reads were kept to exclude erroneous sequences. The tcR package was used for downstream repertoire analysis, and clonotypes were matched between fractions using CDR3 nucleotide sequence together with V segment. VDJmatch was used to annotate antigen specificity against VDJdb, with one amino acid substitution in CDR3 allowed.

The material sequenced was CD4+ T cells sorted from blood. The TCR sequence derives from a woman aged 18-29 years in good health. This receptor chain uses TRBV9 and TRBJ1-2; the D region possibly corresponds to TRBD1 (5 bases align). The CDR3 here reads CASSPRAGFSYTF. The bases read TGTGCCAGCAGCCCCAGAGCAGGGTTTTCGTACACCTTC. The full variable domain, completed from the reference TRBV9 and TRBJ1-2 proteins outside the CDR3, reads DSGVTQTPKHLITATGQRVTLRCSPRSGDLSVYWYQQSLDQGLQFLIQYYNGEERAKGNILERFSAQQFPDLHSELNLSSLELGDSALYFCASSPRAGFSYTFGSGTRLTVV.